This T cell receptor beta chain came from a study of blood T cell repertoires in COVID-19 (dated by TCRdb to 2020 to 2021). Regarding the complete study: Samples covering the acute and convalescent phases of COVID-19 were provided by collaborators in the United States, Italy and Spain. The prospective study material was composed of cDNA or gDNA derived from T cells, B-cell-depleted T cells, or PBMCs. Subjects who had been exposed to COVID-19, were actively infected with it, or had recovered from it provided the deeply sampled blood TCRbeta repertoires that made up the dataset. The repertoires were released in a freely available public database intended as a resource for research on the immune response to SARS-CoV-2. Samples came from the ongoing ImmuneRACE study (first 160 participants) plus 1,254 subjects from 6 global collaborators. Nearly every sample came with metadata listing a de-identified subject ID, COVID-19 status, age in years and sex. Where available, HLA class I and class II types were obtained from metadata supplied by the sample provider rather than from assay-based typing.

TCRbeta CDR3 regions were amplified from genomic DNA using the immunoSEQ Assay, a bias-controlled multiplex PCR. The paper's data handling went like this. The number of nucleated cells in each sample was estimated from the amplification of reference gene primers within the assay. Sequence reads were collapsed and filtered to measure the absolute abundance of every unique TCRbeta CDR3 rearrangement. Productive Simpson clonality was computed per sample as the square root of Simpson's diversity index over productive rearrangements. The table was pulled from immuneACCESS by TCRdb, which kept in-frame rearrangements only. Such tables lose some clones; where checked, under half of the loss comes from unresolved V genes, and the rest has no known cause. V, J and clone size are those of that table, while D and trimming were read from the DNA. This sample holds around 340,000 clones; 88% were observed only once. The ten biggest clones cover around 0.92% of the sample.

The germline V gene supplies CDR1 SGHVS and CDR2 FQNEAQ. From the cysteine up to the phenylalanine, the CDR3 has a length of 17 residues. This entry keeps only the CDR3 DNA: 51 bases, framed from base 1. The junction shows trimming of 3 bases on V and 0 bases on J, plus 17 bases between the germline ends. Beyond this particular receptor, the publication reports: How much clinical and demographic metadata was included differed by source and by participant, and the metadata was provided uncurated.

Participants in the prospective study were aged roughly 18 to 89 years, lived in under 30 United States geographic areas, and enrolled through a virtual design. In the prospective study, cohorts were assigned on the basis of participant-reported clinical history obtained from a screening survey and a study questionnaire. Exposed participants had been in contact with someone with a PCR-confirmed or clinician-diagnosed COVID-19 case within 2 weeks of study entry. Each participant in the prospective study had whole blood, serum and a nasopharyngeal or oropharyngeal swab collected by mobile phlebotomists. Participants in the prospective study had the option to provide additional blood draws and questionnaires over a roughly 2-month period. Before DNA extraction, blood samples from the prospective study were shipped at room temperature or frozen. On this clone: The specificity of this receptor is unknown. Nothing much larger sits one base from this clone, and base qualities are not available.

The TCR comes from a woman in her 30s who had been exposed to COVID-19. The chain joins TRBV7-8 to TRBJ2-5, with a tentative D gene TRBD2 over 6 matching bases. Sequencing was performed on PBMCs or T cells enriched from blood (not recorded which). The CDR3 is CASSFRGNQGNQETQYF. The bases read TGTGCCAGCAGCTTCCGGGGGAATCAGGGAAACCAAGAGACCCAGTACTTC.